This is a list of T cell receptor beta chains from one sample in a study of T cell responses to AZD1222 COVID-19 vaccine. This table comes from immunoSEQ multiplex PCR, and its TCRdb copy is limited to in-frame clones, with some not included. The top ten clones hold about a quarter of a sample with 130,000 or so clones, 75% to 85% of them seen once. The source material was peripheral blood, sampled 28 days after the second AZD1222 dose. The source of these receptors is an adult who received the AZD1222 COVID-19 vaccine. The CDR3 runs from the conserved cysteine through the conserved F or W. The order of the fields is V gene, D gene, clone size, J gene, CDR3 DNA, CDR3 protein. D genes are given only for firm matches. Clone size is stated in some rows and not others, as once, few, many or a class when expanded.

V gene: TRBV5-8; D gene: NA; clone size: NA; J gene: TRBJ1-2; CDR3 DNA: TGTGCCAGCAGCTTGCGGGGTTTGACCATCTATGGCTACACCTTC; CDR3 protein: CASSLRGLTIYGYTF
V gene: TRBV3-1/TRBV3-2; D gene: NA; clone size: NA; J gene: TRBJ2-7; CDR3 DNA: TGTGCCAGCAGCCAGGCCCGCTACGAGCAGTACTTC; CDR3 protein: CASSQARYEQYF
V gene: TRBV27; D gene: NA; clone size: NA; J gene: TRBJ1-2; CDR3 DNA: TGTGCCAGCAGTTTGTTAGGGGGCTATGGCTACACCTTC; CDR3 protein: CASSLLGGYGYTF
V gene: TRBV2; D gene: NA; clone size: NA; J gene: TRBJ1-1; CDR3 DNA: TGTGCCAGCAGTGAAGTCAACAGGTTAGGAACTGAAGCTTTCTTT; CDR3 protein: CASSEVNRLGTEAFF
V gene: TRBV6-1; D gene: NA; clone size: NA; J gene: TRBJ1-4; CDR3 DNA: TGTGCCAGCAGTGAAGCCCGGGGAGGGGATGAAAAACTGTTTTTT; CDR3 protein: CASSEARGGDEKLFF
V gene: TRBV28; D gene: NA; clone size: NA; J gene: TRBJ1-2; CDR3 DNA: TGTGCCAGCAGTTCCCCAGGCCACTACTATGGCTACACCTTC; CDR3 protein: CASSSPGHYYGYTF
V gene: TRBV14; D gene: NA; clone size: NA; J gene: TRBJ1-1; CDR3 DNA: TGTGCCAGCAGCCACAGGCGACTACCCGCGAACACTGAAGCTTTCTTT; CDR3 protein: CASSHRRLPANTEAFF
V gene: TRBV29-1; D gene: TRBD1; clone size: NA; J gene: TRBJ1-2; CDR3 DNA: TGCAGCGTTGTGACAGGGCGATTTTATGGCTACACCTTC; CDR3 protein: CSVVTGRFYGYTF
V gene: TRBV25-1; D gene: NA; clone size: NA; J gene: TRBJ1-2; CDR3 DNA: TGTGCCAGCAGTGGGCGGTACTATGGCTACACCTTC; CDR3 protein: CASSGRYYGYTF
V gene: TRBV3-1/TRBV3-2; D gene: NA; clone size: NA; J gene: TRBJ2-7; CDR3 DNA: TGTGCCAGCAGCCAAGTCGGGCGGAGTGACTACGAGCAGTACTTC; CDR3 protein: CASSQVGRSDYEQYF
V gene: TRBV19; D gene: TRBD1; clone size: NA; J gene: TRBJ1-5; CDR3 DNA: TGTGCCAGTAGTTCGGGACAGGGGGCCGGGCAGCCCCAGCATTTT; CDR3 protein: CASSSGQGAGQPQHF
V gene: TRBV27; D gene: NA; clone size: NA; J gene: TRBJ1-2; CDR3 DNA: TGTGCCAGCGGATGGGGCTATGGCTACACCTTC; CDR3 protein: CASGWGYGYTF
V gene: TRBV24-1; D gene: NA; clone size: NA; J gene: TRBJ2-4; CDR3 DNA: TGTGCCACCAGTGAAACAGGGCGCGGTGACATTCAGTACTTC; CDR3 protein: CATSETGRGDIQYF
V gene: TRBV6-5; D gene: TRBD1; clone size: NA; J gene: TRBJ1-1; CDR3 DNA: TGTGCCAGCAGTAGACAGGGTCGGGACACTGAAGCTTTCTTT; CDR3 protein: CASSRQGRDTEAFF
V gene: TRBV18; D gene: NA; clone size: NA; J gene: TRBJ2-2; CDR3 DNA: TGTGCCAGCTCACCACGACAGGCAGGGGAGCTGTTTTTT; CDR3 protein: CASSPRQAGELFF
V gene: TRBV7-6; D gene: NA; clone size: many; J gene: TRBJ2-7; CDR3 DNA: TGTGCCAGCAGCTTGGGTCCAAATTACGAGCAGTACTTC; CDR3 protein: CASSLGPNYEQYF
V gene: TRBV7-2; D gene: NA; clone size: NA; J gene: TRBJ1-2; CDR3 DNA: TGTGCCAGCAGCTCCGGGCGCCCACCCTATGGCTACACCTTC; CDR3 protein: CASSSGRPPYGYTF
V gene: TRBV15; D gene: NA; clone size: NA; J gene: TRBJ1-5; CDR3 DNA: TGTGCCACCAGCACCGCCGGGACGCATCAGCCCCAGCATTTT; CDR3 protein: CATSTAGTHQPQHF
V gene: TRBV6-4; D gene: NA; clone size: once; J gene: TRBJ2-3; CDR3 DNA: TGTGCCAGCAGTGCGGGGAACACAGATACGCAGTATTTT; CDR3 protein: CASSAGNTDTQYF
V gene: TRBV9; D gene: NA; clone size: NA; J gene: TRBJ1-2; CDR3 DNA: TGTGCCAGCAGCGCCGATGGTGGCTACACCTTC; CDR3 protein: CASSADGGYTF
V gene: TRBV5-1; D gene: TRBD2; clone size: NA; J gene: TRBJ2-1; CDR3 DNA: TGCGCCAGCAGGCCTGGACTAGCGGGGAACTACAATGAGCAGTTCTTC; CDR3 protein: CASRPGLAGNYNEQFF
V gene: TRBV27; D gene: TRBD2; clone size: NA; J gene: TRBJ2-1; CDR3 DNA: TGTGCCAGCAGTTATAGCGGGGGGGGGATCGACTCCTACAATGAGCAGTTCTTC; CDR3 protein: CASSYSGGGIDSYNEQFF
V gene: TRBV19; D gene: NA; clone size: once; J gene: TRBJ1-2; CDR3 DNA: TGTGCCAGTACCCCCGGGACTAGATATGGCTACACCTTC; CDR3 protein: CASTPGTRYGYTF
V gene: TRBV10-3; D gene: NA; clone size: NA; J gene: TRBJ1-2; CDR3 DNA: TGTGCCAGCAGGGACTATGGCTACACCTTC; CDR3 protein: CASRDYGYTF
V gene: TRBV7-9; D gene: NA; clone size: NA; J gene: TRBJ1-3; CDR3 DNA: TGTGCCAGCAGCCCGGGCGGGTACACCATATATTTT; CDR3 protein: CASSPGGYTIYF
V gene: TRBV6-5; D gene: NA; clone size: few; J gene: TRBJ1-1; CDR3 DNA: TGTGCCAGCAGTTATTCTCAGGGTACGGTGCGGACTGAAGCTTTCTTT; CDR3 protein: CASSYSQGTVRTEAFF
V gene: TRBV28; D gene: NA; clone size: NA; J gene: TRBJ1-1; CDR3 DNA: TGTGCCAGCAGTTTGTTTAGCACTGAAGCTTTCTTT; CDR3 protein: CASSLFSTEAFF
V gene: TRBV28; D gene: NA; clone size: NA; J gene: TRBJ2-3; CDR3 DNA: TGTGCCAGCAGTTTAGTAGGGGATACGCAGTATTTT; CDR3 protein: CASSLVGDTQYF
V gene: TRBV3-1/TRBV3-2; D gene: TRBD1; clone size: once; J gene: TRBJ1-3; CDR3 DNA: TGTGCCAGCAGCCACAGAGGGGGCGTCCCTGGAAACACCATATATTTT; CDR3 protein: CASSHRGGVPGNTIYF
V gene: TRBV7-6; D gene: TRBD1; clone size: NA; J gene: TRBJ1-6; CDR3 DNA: TGTGCCAGCAGCTCTCGACAGGGGGCTAGAGGCTTAGTATCACCCCTCCACTTT; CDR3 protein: CASSSRQGARGLVSPLHF
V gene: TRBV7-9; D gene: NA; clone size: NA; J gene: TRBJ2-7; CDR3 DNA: TGTGCCAGCAGCCCTGAGACAGGTTCCTACGAGCAGTACTTC; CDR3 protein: CASSPETGSYEQYF
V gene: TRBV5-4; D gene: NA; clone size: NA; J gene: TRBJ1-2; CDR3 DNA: TGTGCCAGCAGCCCCTCCAGGGCGAGAACTAACTATGGCTACACCTTC; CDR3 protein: CASSPSRARTNYGYTF
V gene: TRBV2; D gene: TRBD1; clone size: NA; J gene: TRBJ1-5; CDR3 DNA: TGTGCCAGCAGTGAGACAGGGGTCCAGCCCCAGCATTTT; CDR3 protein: CASSETGVQPQHF
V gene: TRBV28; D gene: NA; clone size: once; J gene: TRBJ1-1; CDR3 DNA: TGTGCCAGCAGAAACGCTGGACAGAACACTGAAGCTTTCTTT; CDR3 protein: CASRNAGQNTEAFF
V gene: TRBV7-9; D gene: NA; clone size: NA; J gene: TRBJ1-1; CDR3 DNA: TGTGCCAGCAGCTTCTCATGGGGGACCGGTGAAGCTTTCTTT; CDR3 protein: CASSFSWGTGEAFF
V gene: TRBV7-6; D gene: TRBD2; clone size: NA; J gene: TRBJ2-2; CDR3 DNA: TGTGCCAGCAGCTGGACTAGCGGGGTTTCATCGGCCGGGGAGCTGTTTTTT; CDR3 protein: CASSWTSGVSSAGELFF
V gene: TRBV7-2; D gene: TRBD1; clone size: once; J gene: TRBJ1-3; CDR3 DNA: TGTGCCAGCAGCCAAACAGGGGGCTCTGGAAACACCATATATTTT; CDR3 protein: CASSQTGGSGNTIYF
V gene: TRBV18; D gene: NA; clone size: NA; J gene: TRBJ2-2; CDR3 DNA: TGTGCCAGCTCACCATTCACAGGGAAGGTCGGGGAGCTGTTTTTT; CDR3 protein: CASSPFTGKVGELFF
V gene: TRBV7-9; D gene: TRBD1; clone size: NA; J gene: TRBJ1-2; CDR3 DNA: TGTGCCAGCAGCACCCCGCGGGACAGTTATGGCTACACCTTC; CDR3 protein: CASSTPRDSYGYTF
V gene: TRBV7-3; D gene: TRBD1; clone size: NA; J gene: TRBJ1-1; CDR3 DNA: TGTGCCAGCAGCCCGACAGGGGGCCCTGAAGCTTTCTTT; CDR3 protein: CASSPTGGPEAFF
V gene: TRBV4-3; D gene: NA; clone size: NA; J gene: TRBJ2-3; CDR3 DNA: TGCGCCAGCAGCCAAGAGGGGGATGGGCATACGCAGTATTTT; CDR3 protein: CASSQEGDGHTQYF
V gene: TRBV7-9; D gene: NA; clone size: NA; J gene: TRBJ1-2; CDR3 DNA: TGTGCCAGCAGCTCCGGCGGCGGCTACACCTTC; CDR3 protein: CASSSGGGYTF
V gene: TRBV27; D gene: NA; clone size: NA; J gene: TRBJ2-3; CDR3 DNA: TGTGCCAGCAGCCTGGGTTCGGCAGATACGCAGTATTTT; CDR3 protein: CASSLGSADTQYF
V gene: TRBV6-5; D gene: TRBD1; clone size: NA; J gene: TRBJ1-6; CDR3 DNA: TGTGCCAGCAGTTACGGGCAGGGGGATTCACCCCTCCACTTT; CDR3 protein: CASSYGQGDSPLHF
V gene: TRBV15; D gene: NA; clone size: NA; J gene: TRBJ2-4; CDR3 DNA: TGTGCCACCAGCAGAGTCGATGGAGCCAAAAACATTCAGTACTTC; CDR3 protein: CATSRVDGAKNIQYF
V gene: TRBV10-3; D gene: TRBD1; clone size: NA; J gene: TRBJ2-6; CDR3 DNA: TGTGCCATCAGTGAGGACCAGGGGGCGTGGACTGGGGCCAACGTCCTGACTTTC; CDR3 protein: CAISEDQGAWTGANVLTF
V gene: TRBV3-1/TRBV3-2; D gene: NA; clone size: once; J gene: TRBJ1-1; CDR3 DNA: TGTGCCAGCAGCCACGTACAGAAAAACACTGAAGCTTTCTTT; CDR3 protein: CASSHVQKNTEAFF
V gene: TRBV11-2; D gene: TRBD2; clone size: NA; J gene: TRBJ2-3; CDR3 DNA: TGTGCCAGCACCCCGACGGGGGGAGTAGGTACGCAGTATTTT; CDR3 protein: CASTPTGGVGTQYF
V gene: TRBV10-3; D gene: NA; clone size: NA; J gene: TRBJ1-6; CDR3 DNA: TGTGCCATCAGACAGGTCGGATCACCCCTCCACTTT; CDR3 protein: CAIRQVGSPLHF
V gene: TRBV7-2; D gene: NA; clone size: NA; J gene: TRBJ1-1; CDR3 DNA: TGTGCCAGCAGCTTTCATCCTTCGGGGGCCGGGACTGAAGCTTTCTTT; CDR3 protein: CASSFHPSGAGTEAFF